This TCR beta chain was recovered during a study of blood T cells in healthy people across ages. Whole-study findings and limits: Versus aged donors, long-lived donors had higher diversity and more naive CD4+ cells. Across the age range, TCR beta diversity per million T cells fell in a roughly linear way.

In regard to this clonotype: Its antigen is still unknown. Just one base apart from a much larger clone, this may be a read error.

Total RNA was isolated from each sample in quantities of at least 6 micrograms. CDR1 is SQVTM, CDR2 ANQGSEA, per germline. The J segment lost 2 bases and the V segment lost 0 bases, leaving 6 bases of the junction unmatched. The CDR3 is 15 amino acids. The use of a sample-barcoded 5' primer and a J-beta primer mix characterized a second PCR of roughly 6 to 11 cycles. TCRdb re-analysed the 5' RACE reads in MiXCR, keeping a single row per CDR3 protein. The sample records 790,000 or so distinct CDR3 sequences, 46% being singletons. Material: blood. This TCR was sampled from a man older than 75 in good health. V gene TRBV29-1 combines with J gene TRBJ2-5; TRBD1 matches 7 bases. The CDR3 reads CSVEDLRTGQETQYF. The DNA for the CDR3 is TGCAGCGTTGAAGATCTTAGGACAGGACAAGAGACCCAGTACTTC.